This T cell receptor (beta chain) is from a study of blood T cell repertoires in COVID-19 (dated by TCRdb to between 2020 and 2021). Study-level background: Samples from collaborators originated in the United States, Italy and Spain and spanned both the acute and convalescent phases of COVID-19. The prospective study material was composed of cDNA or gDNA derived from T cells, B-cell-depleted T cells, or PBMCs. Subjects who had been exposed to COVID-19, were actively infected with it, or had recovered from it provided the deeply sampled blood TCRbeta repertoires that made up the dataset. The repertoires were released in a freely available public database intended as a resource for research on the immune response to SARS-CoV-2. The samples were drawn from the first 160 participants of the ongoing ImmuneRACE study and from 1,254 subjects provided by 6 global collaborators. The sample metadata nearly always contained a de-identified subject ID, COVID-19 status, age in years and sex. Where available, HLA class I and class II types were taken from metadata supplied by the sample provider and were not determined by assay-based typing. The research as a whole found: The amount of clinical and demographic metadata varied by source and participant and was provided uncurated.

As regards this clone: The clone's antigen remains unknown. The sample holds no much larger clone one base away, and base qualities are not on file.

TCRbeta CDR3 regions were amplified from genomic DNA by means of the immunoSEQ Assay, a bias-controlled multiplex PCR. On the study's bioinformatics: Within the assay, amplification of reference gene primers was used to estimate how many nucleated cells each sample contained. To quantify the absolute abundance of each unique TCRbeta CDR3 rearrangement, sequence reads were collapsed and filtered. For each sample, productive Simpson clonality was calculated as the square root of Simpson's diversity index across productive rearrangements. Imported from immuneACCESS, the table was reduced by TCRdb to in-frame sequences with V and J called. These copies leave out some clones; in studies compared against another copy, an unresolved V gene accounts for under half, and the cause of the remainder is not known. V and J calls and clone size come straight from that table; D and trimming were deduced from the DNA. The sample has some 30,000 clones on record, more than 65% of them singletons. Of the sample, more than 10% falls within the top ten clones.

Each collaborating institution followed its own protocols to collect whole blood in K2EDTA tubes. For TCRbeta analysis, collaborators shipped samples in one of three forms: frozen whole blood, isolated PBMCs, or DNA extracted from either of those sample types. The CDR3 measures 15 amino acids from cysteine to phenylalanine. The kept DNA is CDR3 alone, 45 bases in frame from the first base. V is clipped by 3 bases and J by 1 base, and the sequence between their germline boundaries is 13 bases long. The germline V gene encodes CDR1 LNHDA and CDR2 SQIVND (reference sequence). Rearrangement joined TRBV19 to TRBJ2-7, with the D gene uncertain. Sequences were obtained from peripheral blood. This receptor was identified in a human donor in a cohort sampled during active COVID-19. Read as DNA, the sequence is TGTGCCAGTAGTATTTCCCCTTTCGGTTCCTACGAGCAGTACTTC. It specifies CASSISPFGSYEQYF.